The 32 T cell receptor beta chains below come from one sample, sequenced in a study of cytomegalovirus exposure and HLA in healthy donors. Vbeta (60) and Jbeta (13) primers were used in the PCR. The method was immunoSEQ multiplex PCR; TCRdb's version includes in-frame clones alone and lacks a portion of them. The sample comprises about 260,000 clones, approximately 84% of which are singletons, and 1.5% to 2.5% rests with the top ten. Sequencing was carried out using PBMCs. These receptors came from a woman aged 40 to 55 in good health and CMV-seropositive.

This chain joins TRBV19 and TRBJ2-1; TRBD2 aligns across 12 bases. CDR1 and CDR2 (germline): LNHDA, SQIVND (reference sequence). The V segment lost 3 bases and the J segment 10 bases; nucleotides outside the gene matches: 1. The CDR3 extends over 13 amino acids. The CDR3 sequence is CASSITSGREQFF. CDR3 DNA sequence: TGTGCCAGTAGTATTACTAGCGGGAGGGAGCAGTTCTTC.

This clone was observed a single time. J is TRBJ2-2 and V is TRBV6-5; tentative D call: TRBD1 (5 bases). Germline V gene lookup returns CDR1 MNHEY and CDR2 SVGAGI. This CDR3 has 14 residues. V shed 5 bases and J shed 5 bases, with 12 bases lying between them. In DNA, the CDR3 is TGTGCCAGCAGTCCGATGAAGGGGACCGGGGAGCTGTTTTTT. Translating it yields CASSPMKGTGELFF.

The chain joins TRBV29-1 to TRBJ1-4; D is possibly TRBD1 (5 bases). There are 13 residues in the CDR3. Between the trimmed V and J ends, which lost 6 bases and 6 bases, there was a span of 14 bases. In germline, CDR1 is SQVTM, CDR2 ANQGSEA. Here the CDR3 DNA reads TGCAGCGTGGTCCGCGGGGGGGATGAAAAACTGTTTTTT. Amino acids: CSVVRGGDEKLFF.

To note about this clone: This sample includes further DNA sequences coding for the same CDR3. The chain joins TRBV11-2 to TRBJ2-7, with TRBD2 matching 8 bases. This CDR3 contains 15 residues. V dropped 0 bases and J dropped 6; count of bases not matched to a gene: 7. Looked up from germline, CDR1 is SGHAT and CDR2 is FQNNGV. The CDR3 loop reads CASSLEGGLAGEQYF. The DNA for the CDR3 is TGTGCCAGCAGCTTAGAAGGCGGTCTAGCGGGCGAGCAGTACTTC.

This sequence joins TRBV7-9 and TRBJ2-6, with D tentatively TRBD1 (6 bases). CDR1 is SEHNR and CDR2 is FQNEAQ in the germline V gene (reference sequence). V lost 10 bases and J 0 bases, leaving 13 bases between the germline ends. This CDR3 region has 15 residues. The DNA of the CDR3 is TGTGCCACCACAAGGGGGTACTCTGGGGCCAACGTCCTGACTTTC. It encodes CATTRGYSGANVLTF.

The CDR3 spells CATGRDRGPTEAFF. CDR3 nucleotide sequence: TGTGCCACCGGTCGGGACAGGGGGCCCACTGAAGCTTTCTTT. The V and J genes are TRBV15 and TRBJ1-1, with 12 bases aligning to TRBD1. The length of the CDR3 is 14 residues. Losses at the gene ends were 8 bases for V and 4 bases for J; bases not matched to a gene: 5. Germline loops: CDR1 LNHNV, CDR2 YYDKDF (reference sequence).

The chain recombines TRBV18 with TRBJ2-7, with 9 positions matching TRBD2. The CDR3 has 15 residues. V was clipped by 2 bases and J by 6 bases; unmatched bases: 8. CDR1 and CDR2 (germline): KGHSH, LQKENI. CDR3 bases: TGTGCCAGCTCACCAGTCGCGGGAGGGACCTCCGAGCAGTACTTC. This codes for CASSPVAGGTSEQYF.

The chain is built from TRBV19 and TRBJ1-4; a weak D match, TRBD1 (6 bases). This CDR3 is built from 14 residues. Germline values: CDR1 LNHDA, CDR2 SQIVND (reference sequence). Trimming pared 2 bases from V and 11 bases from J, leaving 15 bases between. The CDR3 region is CASSISDSQGKLFF. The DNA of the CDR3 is TGTGCCAGTAGTATATCGGACAGCCAAGGGAAACTGTTTTTT.

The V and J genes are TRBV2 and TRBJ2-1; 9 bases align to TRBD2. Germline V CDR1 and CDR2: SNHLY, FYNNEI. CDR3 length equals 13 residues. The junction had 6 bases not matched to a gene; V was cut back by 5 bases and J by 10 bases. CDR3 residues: CASSPTGLAEQFF. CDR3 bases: TGTGCCAGCAGTCCGACTGGACTAGCGGAGCAGTTCTTC.

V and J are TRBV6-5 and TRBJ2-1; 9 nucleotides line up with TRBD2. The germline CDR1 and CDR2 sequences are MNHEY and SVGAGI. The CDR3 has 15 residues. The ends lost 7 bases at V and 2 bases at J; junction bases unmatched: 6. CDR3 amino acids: CASTPAGGPYNEQFF. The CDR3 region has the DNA TGTGCCAGCACCCCTGCGGGAGGGCCCTACAATGAGCAGTTCTTC.

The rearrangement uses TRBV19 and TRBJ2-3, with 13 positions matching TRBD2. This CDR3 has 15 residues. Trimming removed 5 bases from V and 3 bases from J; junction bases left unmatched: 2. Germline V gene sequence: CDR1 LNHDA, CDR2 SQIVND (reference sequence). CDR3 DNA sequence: TGTGCCAGTAGTGTGACTAGCGGGAGGACAGATACGCAGTATTTT. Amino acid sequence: CASSVTSGRTDTQYF.

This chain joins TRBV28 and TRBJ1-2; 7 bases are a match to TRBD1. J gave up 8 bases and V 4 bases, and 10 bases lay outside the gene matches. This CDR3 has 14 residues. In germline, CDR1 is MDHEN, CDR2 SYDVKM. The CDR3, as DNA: TGTGCCAGCAGTTGGGCACAGGGGTCTGGGGGCTACACCTTC. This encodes CASSWAQGSGGYTF.

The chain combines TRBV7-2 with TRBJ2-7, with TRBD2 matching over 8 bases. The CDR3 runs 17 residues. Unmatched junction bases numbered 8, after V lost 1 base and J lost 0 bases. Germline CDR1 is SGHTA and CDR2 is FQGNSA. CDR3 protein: CASSLEGASGPSYEQYF. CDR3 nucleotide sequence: TGTGCCAGCAGCTTAGAAGGAGCTAGCGGGCCCTCCTACGAGCAGTACTTC.

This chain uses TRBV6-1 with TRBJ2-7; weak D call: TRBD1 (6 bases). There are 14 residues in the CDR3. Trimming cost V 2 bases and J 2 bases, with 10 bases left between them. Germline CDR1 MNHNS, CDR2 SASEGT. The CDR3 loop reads CASSESYRAYEQYF. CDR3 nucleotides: TGTGCCAGCAGTGAATCCTACAGGGCCTACGAGCAGTACTTC.

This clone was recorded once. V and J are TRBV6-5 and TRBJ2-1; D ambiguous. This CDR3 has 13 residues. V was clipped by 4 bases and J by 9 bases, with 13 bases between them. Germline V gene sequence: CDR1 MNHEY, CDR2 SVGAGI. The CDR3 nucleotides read TGTGCCAGCAGTTCTGGCAGCCGAGGTGAGCAGTTCTTC. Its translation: CASSSGSRGEQFF.

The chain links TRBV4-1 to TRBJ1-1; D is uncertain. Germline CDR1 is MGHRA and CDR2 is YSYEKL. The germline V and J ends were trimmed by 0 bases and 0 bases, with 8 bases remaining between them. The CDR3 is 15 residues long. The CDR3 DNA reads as TGCGCCAGCAGCCAAGAAGTGGAGATGAACACTGAAGCTTTCTTT. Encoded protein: CASSQEVEMNTEAFF.

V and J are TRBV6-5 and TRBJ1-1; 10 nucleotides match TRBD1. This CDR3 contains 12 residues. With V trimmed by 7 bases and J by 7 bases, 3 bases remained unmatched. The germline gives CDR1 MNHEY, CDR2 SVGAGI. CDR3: CASTGTGVEAFF. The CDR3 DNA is TGTGCCAGCACCGGGACAGGGGTTGAAGCTTTCTTT.

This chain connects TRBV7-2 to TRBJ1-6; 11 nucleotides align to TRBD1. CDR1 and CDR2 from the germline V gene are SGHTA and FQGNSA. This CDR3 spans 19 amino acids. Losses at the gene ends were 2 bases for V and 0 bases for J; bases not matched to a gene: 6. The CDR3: CASSLTGQGAVSYNSPLHF. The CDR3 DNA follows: TGTGCCAGCAGCTTAACCGGACAGGGGGCGGTCTCCTATAATTCACCCCTCCACTTT. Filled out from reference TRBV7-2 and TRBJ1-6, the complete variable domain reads GAGVSQSPSNKVTEKGKDVELRCDPISGHTALYWYRQSLGQGLEFLIYFQGNSAPDKSGLPSDRFSAERTGGSVSTLTIQRTQQEDSAVYLCASSLTGQGAVSYNSPLHFGNGTRLTVT.

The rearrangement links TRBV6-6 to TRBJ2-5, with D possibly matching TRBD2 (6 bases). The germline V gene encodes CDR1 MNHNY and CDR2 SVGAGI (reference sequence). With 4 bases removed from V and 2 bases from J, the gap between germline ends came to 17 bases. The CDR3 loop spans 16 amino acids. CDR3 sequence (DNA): TGTGCCAGCAGTTCCCCCTCGGGAGTTAGGCAAGAGACCCAGTACTTC. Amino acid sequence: CASSSPSGVRQETQYF.

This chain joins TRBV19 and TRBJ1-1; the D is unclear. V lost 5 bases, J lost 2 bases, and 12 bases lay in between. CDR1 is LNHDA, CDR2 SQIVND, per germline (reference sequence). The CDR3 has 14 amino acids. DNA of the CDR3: TGTGCCAGTAGTGAGGAGTCCTTAAACACTGAAGCTTTCTTT. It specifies CASSEESLNTEAFF.

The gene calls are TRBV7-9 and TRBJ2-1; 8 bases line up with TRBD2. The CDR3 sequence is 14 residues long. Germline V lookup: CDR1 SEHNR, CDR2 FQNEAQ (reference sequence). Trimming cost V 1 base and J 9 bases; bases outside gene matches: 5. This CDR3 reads CASSLGGRKREQFF. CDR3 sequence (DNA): TGTGCCAGCAGCTTAGGCGGGAGGAAGCGTGAGCAGTTCTTC.

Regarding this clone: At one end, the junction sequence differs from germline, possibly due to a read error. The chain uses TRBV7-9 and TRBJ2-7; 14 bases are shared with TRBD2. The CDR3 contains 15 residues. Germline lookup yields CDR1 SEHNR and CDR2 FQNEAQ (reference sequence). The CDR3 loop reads CSSSSGLAGVNEQYF. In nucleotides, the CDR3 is TGTTCCAGCAGCTCGGGACTAGCGGGAGTAAACGAGCAGTACTTC.

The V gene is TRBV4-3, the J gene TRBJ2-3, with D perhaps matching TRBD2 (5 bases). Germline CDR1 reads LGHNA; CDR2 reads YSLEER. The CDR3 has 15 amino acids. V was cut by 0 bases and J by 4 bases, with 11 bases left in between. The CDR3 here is CASSQDEGRADTQYF. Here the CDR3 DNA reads TGCGCCAGCAGCCAAGACGAGGGCCGCGCAGATACGCAGTATTTT.

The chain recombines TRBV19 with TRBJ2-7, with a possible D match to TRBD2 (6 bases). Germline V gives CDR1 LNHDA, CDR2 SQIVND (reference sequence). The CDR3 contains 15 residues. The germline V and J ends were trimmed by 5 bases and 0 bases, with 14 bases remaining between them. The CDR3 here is CASSPTMGGSYEQYF. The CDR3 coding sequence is TGTGCCAGTAGTCCCACCATGGGGGGCTCCTACGAGCAGTACTTC.

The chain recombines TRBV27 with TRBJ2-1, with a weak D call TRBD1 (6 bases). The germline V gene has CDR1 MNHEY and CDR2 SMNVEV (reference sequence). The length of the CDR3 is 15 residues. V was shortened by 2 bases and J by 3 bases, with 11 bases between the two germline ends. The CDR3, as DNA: TGTGCCAGCAGTTTAGGTCAGGGGATCTACAATGAGCAGTTCTTC. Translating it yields CASSLGQGIYNEQFF.

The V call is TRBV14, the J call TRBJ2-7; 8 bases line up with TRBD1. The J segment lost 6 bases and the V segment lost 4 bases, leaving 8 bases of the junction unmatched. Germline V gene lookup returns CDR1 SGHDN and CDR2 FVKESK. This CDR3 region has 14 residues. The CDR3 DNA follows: TGTGCCAGCAGCCTCTGGGGACAGGTGGGCGAGCAGTACTTC. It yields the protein CASSLWGQVGEQYF.

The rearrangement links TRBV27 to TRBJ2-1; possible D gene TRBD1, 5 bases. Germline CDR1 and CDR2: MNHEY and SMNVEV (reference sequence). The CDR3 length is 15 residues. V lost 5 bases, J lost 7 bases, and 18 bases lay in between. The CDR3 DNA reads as TGTGCCAGCAGTCCAGGGTGGGGTAGAGGTAATGAGCAGTTCTTC. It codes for CASSPGWGRGNEQFF.

The DNA for the CDR3 is TGTGCCAGCACCCAAATTAGACAGGGAAGCTGGGCTTTCTTT. This translates into CASTQIRQGSWAFF. This sequence joins TRBV28 and TRBJ1-1; 7 bases map to TRBD1. Germline trimming cut 7 bases from V and 11 bases from J; bases unmatched to any gene: 16. The germline V gene encodes CDR1 MDHEN and CDR2 SYDVKM. The CDR3 is 14 amino acids.

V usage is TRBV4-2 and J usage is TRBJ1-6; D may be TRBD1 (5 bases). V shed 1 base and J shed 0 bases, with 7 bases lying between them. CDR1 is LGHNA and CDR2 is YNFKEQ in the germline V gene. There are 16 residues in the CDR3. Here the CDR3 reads CASSQGGGSYNSPLHF. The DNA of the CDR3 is TGTGCCAGCAGCCAAGGGGGGGGCTCCTATAATTCACCCCTCCACTTT.

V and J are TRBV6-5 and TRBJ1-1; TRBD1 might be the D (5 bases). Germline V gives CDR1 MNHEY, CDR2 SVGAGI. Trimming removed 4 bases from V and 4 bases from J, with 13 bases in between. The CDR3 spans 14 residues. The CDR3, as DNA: TGTGCCAGCAGTTCTCCGGGGGGGTTCACTGAAGCTTTCTTT. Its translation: CASSSPGGFTEAFF.

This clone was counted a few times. The CDR3 protein is CASRDGTGGFLGGYTF. In DNA form, the CDR3 reads TGTGCCAGCAGAGACGGGACAGGGGGATTTCTTGGAGGCTACACCTTC. The V gene is TRBV2, the J gene TRBJ1-2, with TRBD1 matching 11 bases. CDR3 length: 16 residues. Germline-derived CDR1 and CDR2 are SNHLY and FYNNEI. The V and J ends lost 6 bases and 8 bases, in that order; junction bases with no gene match: 14.

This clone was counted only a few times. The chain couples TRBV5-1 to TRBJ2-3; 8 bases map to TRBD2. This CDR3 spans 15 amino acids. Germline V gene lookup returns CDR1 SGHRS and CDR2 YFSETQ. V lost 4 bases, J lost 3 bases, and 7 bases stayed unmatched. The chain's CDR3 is CASSKGLVWTDTQYF. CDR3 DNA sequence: TGCGCCAGCAGCAAGGGACTAGTATGGACAGATACGCAGTATTTT.